Following are 18 T cell receptor beta chains from one sample sequenced in a study of neurological immune-mediated disorders. Using its own MiXCR run on the 5' RACE reads, TCRdb lists one record per CDR3 protein. The sample contains more than 45,000 distinct CDR3 sequences, over 9.5% of which appear only once. Input material: PBMCs. These receptors were obtained from a man in his sixties in good health.

This chain joins TRBV7-2 and TRBJ2-3; 9 positions match TRBD1. J was trimmed by 4 bases and V by 7 bases; bases with no gene match: 9. The CDR3 sequence is 15 residues long. Germline CDR1 reads SGHTA; CDR2 reads FQGNSA. CDR3 sequence: CASTLDRGGADTQYF. The CDR3 bases are TGTGCCAGCACCCTGGACAGGGGAGGAGCAGATACGCAGTATTTT.

Many counts were recorded for this clonotype. The genes are TRBV27 and TRBJ1-1; 7 nucleotides agree with TRBD1. Germline V lookup: CDR1 MNHEY, CDR2 SMNVEV (reference sequence). V shed 0 bases and J 10 bases; nucleotides not matched to a gene: 8. The CDR3 contains 14 residues. The CDR3 loop reads CASSLSRQGVRAFF. CDR3 in DNA: TGTGCCAGCAGTTTATCGCGACAGGGAGTGAGAGCTTTCTTT.

This clonotype was picked up many times. The chain couples TRBV7-9 to TRBJ1-2; 10 bases are a match to TRBD1. The CDR3 has 16 amino acids. V was pared by 4 bases and J by 4 bases, with 9 bases of the junction left unmatched. The germline V gene has CDR1 SEHNR and CDR2 FQNEAQ (reference sequence). The CDR3 sequence is CASSSAGTGVAYGYTF. The DNA for the CDR3 is TGTGCCAGCAGCTCTGCCGGGACAGGGGTCGCCTATGGCTACACCTTC. Drawing the rest from reference TRBV7-9 and TRBJ1-2, the complete variable domain is DTGVSQNPRHKITKRGQNVTFRCDPISEHNRLYWYRQTLGQGPEFLTYFQNEAQLEKSRLLSDRFSAERPKGSFSTLEIQRTEQGDSAMYLCASSSAGTGVAYGYTFGSGTRLTVV.

This clonotype was counted many times. CDR3 DNA sequence: TGCAGCGCTCGTACAGGGCGGAATTCACCCCTCCACTTT. It codes for CSARTGRNSPLHF. The V call is TRBV29-1, the J call TRBJ1-6; the D gene is possibly TRBD1 (6 bases). The CDR3 is 13 amino acids. V was cut by 7 bases and J by 7 bases, with 14 bases left in between. CDR1 SQVTM and CDR2 ANQGSEA come from the germline V gene. Variable domain in full (rest from reference TRBV29-1 and TRBJ1-6): SAVISQKPSRDICQRGTSLTIQCQVDSQVTMMFWYRQQPGQSLTLIATANQGSEATYESGFVIDKFPISRPNLTFSTLTVSNMSPEDSSIYLCSARTGRNSPLHFGNGTRLTVT.

This clonotype has at least ten counts. V is TRBV20-1 and J is TRBJ1-4, with D unresolved. Per the germline V gene, CDR1 is DFQATT and CDR2 is SNEGSKA (reference sequence). V lost 0 bases and J 3 bases, leaving 5 bases between the germline ends. The CDR3 loop spans 13 amino acids. DNA of the CDR3: TGCAGTGCTAGAGACGGGCCTAATGAAAAACTGTTTTTT. It codes for CSARDGPNEKLFF.

This clonotype was detected many times. The rearrangement uses TRBV7-7 and TRBJ2-4; TRBD1 aligns across 10 bases. The CDR3 has 19 amino acids. After removal of 4 bases from V and 0 bases from J, the junction contained 12 bases not matched to a gene. Germline assignment: CDR1 SSHAT and CDR2 FNYEAQ (reference sequence). The CDR3 nucleotides are TGTGCCAGCAGCTCGTTACCGGGACAGGGGTGCCGAGCCAAAAACATTCAGTACTTC. It specifies CASSSLPGQGCRAKNIQYF. Full variable domain (missing parts from reference TRBV7-7 and TRBJ2-4): GAGVSQSPRYKVTKRGQDVTLRCDPISSHATLYWYQQALGQGPEFLTYFNYEAQPDKSGLPSDRFSAERPEGSISTLTIQRTEQRDSAMYRCASSSLPGQGCRAKNIQYFGAGTRLSVL.

This chain connects TRBV20-1 to TRBJ2-1; tentative D call: TRBD2 (6 bases). V was pared by 0 bases and J by 14 bases, with 14 bases between. CDR3 length: 12 residues. Germline V lookup: CDR1 DFQATT, CDR2 SNEGSKA (reference sequence). Written as DNA, the CDR3 is TGCAGTGCTAGAGATACACCTAGCGTCGAGTTCTTC. Translation gives CSARDTPSVEFF.

There are many counts of this clonotype. CDR3: CASSPGGVNTEAFF. DNA for the CDR3: TGTGCCAGCAGCCCGGGTGGTGTGAACACTGAAGCTTTCTTT. The V call is TRBV7-8, the J call TRBJ1-1; D unresolved. This CDR3 has 14 residues. V lost 5 bases, J lost 0 bases, and 10 bases lay in between. The germline V gene has CDR1 SGHVS and CDR2 FQNEAQ.

This clonotype was seen many times. The J gene is TRBJ2-3, the V gene TRBV7-2, with D unclear. CDR3 size: 11 residues. Trimming pared 2 bases from V and 10 bases from J, leaving 7 bases between. Germline-derived CDR1 and CDR2 are SGHTA and FQGNSA. This chain's CDR3 is CASSLLASQYF. Written as DNA, the CDR3 is TGTGCCAGCAGCTTATTGGCATCGCAGTATTTT.

This rearrangement joins TRBV7-7 to TRBJ2-5, with D hard to call. The CDR3 loop spans 13 amino acids. V was clipped by 5 bases and J by 5 bases, with 12 bases between them. Germline-derived CDR1 and CDR2 are SSHAT and FNYEAQ (reference sequence). The CDR3: CASSPPGRETQYF. DNA for the CDR3: TGTGCCAGCAGCCCGCCGGGCAGGGAGACCCAGTACTTC.

This clonotype was observed many times. The rearrangement uses TRBV5-1 and TRBJ2-5, with TRBD2 identical over 7 bases. Germline CDR1 SGHRS, CDR2 YFSETQ. This CDR3 region has 16 residues. V shed 3 bases and J 1 base; nucleotides not matched to a gene: 9. CDR3 in DNA: TGCGCCAGCAGCTCAATTGTAGCGGGCTCCCAAGAGACCCAGTACTTC. Protein: CASSSIVAGSQETQYF.

At least ten counts were recorded for this clonotype. The genes are TRBV27 and TRBJ2-7; no clear D gene. V lost 11 bases, J lost 3 bases, and 14 bases lay in between. The CDR3 has 12 amino acids. CDR1 and CDR2 from the germline V gene are MNHEY and SMNVEV (reference sequence). CDR3 residues: CASPGQLYEQYF. The CDR3, as DNA: TGTGCCTCCCCGGGCCAGCTCTACGAGCAGTACTTC.

This clonotype was seen ten or more times. This rearrangement joins TRBV12-3 or TRBV12-4 to TRBJ2-2; TRBD1 aligns across 9 bases. This CDR3 has 15 residues. J lost 6 bases, V lost 6 bases, and 8 bases had no gene match. This chain's CDR3 is CASRGQGEKAGELFF. The DNA of the CDR3 is TGTGCCAGCAGGGGACAGGGAGAAAAAGCCGGGGAGCTGTTTTTT.

This clonotype was seen at least ten times. The chain joins TRBV6-6 to TRBJ2-1; the D gene is possibly TRBD1 (5 bases). The CDR3 has 12 amino acids. V lost 10 bases and J lost 5, with 12 bases in between. Germline V gene data show CDR1 as MNHNY and CDR2 as SVGAGI (reference sequence). CDR3 coding DNA: TGTGCCATACGACAGCCTAACAATGAGCAGTTCTTC. Residues: CAIRQPNNEQFF.

In this sample, this clonotype turned up a few times. The J gene is TRBJ2-3, the V gene TRBV5-6; a weak D match, TRBD2 (7 bases). Trimming took 4 bases from V and 2 from J, leaving 11 bases between them. This CDR3 contains 14 residues. The V gene's germline CDR1 is SGHDT and CDR2 YYEEEE. The CDR3 sequence: CASSAGGLTDTQYF. In DNA, the CDR3 is TGTGCCAGCAGCGCCGGGGGGCTCACAGATACGCAGTATTTT.

This clonotype appeared many times. V usage is TRBV12-3 or TRBV12-4 and J usage is TRBJ2-7; D call uncertain. The CDR3 extends over 13 amino acids. Trimming pared 4 bases from V and 5 bases from J, leaving 12 bases between. The CDR3 reads CASSSQVKNEQYF. As DNA, the CDR3 is TGTGCCAGCAGTTCTCAGGTCAAGAACGAGCAGTACTTC.

This clonotype was seen at least ten times. CDR3 amino acids: CASSVAGGDEQYF. The CDR3 DNA sequence: TGTGCCAGCAGCGTAGCCGGGGGAGACGAGCAGTACTTC. This rearrangement joins TRBV9 to TRBJ2-7, with a weak D call TRBD2 (6 bases). V lost 0 bases and J 5 bases, leaving 9 bases between the germline ends. This CDR3 comprises 13 residues. CDR1 and CDR2 (germline): SGDLS, YYNGEE.

Sample share makes this clonotype medium-sized. The chain joins TRBV5-1 to TRBJ2-5; maybe TRBD1 (6 bases). This CDR3 comprises 15 residues. The germline V and J ends were trimmed by 0 bases and 1 base, with 10 bases remaining between them. Germline values: CDR1 SGHRS, CDR2 YFSETQ. This CDR3 reads CASSLGRQVQETQYF. DNA of the CDR3: TGCGCCAGCAGCTTGGGAAGACAGGTCCAAGAGACCCAGTACTTC.